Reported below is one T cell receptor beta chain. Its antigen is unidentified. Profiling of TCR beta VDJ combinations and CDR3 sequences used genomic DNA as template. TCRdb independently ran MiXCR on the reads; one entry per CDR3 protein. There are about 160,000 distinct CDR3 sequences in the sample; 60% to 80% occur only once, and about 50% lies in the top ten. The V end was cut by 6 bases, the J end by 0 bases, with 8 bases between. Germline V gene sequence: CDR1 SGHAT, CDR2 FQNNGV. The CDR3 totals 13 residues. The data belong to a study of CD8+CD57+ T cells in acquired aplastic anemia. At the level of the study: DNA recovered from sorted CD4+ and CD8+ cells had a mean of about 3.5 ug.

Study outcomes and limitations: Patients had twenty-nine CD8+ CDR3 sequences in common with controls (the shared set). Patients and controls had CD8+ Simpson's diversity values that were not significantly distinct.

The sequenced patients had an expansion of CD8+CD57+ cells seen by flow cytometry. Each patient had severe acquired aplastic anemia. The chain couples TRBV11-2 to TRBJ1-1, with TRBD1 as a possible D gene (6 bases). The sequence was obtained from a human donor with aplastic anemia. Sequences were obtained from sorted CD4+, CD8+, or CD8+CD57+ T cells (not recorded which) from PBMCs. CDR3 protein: CASRDSLNTEAFF. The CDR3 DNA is TGTGCCAGCAGGGACAGTTTGAACACTGAAGCTTTCTTT.